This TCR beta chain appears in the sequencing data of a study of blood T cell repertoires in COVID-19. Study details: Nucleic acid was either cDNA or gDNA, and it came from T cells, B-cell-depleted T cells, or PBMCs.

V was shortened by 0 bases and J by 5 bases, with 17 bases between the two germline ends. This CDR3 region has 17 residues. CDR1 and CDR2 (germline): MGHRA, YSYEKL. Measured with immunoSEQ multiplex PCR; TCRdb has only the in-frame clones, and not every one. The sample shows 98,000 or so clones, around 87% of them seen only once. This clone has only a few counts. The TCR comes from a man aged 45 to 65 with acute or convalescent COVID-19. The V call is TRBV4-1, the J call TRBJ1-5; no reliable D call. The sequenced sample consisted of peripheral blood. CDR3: CASSQDRAISTHQPQHF. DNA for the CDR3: TGCGCCAGCAGCCAAGATCGCGCAATCTCGACTCATCAGCCCCAGCATTTT.